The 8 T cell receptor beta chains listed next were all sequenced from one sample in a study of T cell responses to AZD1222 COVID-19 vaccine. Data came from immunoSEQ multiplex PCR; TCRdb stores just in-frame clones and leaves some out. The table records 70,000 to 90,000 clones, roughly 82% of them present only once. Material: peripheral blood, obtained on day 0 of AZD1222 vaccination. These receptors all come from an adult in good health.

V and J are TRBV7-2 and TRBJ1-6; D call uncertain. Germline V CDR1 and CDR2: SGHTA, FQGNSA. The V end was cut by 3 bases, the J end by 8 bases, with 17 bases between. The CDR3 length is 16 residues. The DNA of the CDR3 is TGTGCCAGCAGCTTGCTTACCGGGCTGGGTGATTCACCCCTCCACTTT. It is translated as CASSLLTGLGDSPLHF. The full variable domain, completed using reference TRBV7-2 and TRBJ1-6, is GAGVSQSPSNKVTEKGKDVELRCDPISGHTALYWYRQSLGQGLEFLIYFQGNSAPDKSGLPSDRFSAERTGGSVSTLTIQRTQQEDSAVYLCASSLLTGLGDSPLHFGNGTRLTVT.

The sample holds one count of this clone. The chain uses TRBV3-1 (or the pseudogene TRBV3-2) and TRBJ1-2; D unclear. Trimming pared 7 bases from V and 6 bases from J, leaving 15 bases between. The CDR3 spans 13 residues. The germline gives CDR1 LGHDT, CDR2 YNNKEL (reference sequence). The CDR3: CASTVRGYDGYTF. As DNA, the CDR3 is TGTGCCAGCACCGTACGGGGTTATGATGGCTACACCTTC.

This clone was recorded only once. The CDR3 region has the DNA TGTGCCACCAGAAGTGTAGTCGATGAGCAGTTCTTC. This codes for CATRSVVDEQFF. The chain uses TRBV24-1 and TRBJ2-1; D gene uncertain. The germline V gene has CDR1 KGHDR and CDR2 SFDVKD. The V end lost 7 bases, the J end lost 8 bases, and 11 bases lay between the germline ends. The CDR3 has 12 residues.

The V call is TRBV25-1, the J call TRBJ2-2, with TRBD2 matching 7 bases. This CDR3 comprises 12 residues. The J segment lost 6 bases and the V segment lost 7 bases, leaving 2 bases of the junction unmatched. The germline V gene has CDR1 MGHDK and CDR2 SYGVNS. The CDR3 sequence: CASTGGAGELFF. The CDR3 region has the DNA TGTGCCAGCACTGGGGGGGCCGGGGAGCTGTTTTTT.

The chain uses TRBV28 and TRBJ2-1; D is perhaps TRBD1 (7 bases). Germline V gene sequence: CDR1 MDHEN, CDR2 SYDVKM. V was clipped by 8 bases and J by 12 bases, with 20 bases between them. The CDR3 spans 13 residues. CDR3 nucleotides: TGTGCCAGCCAAATAGCGGACCGACAGGGGCAGTTCTTC. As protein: CASQIADRQGQFF.

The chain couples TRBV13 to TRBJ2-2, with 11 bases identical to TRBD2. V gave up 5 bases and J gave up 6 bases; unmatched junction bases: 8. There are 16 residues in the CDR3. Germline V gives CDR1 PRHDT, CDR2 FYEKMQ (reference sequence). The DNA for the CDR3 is TGTGCCAGCAGCGTGTTAGCGGGGGGGCAAGCCGGGGAGCTGTTTTTT. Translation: CASSVLAGGQAGELFF.

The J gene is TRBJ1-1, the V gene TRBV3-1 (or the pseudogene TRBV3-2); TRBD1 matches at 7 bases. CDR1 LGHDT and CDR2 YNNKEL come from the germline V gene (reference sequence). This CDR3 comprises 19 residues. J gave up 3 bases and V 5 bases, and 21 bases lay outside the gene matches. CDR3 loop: CASSELGGTANQRDTEAFF. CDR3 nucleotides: TGTGCCAGCAGCGAGCTAGGGGGGACAGCTAATCAAAGAGACACTGAAGCTTTCTTT.

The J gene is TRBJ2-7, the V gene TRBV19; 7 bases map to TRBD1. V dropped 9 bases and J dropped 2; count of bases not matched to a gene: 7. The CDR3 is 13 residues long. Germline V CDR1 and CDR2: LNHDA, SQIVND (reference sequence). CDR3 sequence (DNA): TGTGCCAGCCTAGACAGGGCCACCTACGAGCAGTACTTC. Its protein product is CASLDRATYEQYF.